This T cell receptor delta chain was identified in a study of TRDV2 sequences in healthy donors (TCRdb year 2020). With regard to the full study: Approximately 18 single-cell-derived gamma9delta2 T cell clones spanning the full range of antitumor activity were TCR-sequenced and traced within the bulk repertoire.

Turning to this clone: This receptor's antigen is unknown. No base qualities exist here, and no much larger clone lies one base off it.

CDR1 and CDR2, looked up from the germline V gene, are GEAIGNYY and EKD. The junction carries 13 bases between V and J, which are trimmed by 0 bases and 0 bases respectively. From cysteine to phenylalanine, the CDR3 is 16 amino acids long. Kept here is only the CDR3 DNA, which spans 48 bases and is read in frame from base 1. Bulk sequencing of complete TCR delta chain (Vdelta2) repertoires was used to follow how often functionally characterized gamma9delta2 T cell clones occurred. The Dutch blood bank supplied purchased peripheral blood from anonymous healthy donors. The gamma9delta2 T cells analyzed in the study were derived from peripheral blood of healthy donors. Overall results and qualifications from the work: The TCRdelta clonotypes of several highly reactive clones appeared rare, as these clonotypes were not detected in the bulk sequencing data of the respective donors. Although the observed TCRdelta repertoires were highly focused, the frequency of a clonotype did not correlate with the antitumor functional potential of the respective clone.

Libraries were constructed by PCR. The instrument given in TCRdb is Illumina MiSeq. Per the original workflow: When TRDV repertoire clonotype frequencies were reported, clonotypes represented by only a single read were excluded. TCRdb called clones afresh from the public reads with CATT; identical DNA rows were later merged. Clone size and V and J calls follow TCRdb, not the original study. Here the sample has 2,000 to 2,500 delta-chain clones; roughly 65% occur a single time. The biggest ten clones account for 12% to 15% of the sample. Sequenced sample: Vd2+ gamma-delta T cells from blood. Explained via the paper, the cell subset or site label denotes: TCR Vdelta2-expressing (gamma9delta2) T cells. This TCR was recovered from a human donor in good health. The sequence joins TRDV2 to TRDJ1, and TRDD3 may be the D gene, going by 5 matching bases. The sequence in DNA is TGTGCCTGTGACACCGCCTGGGATCCTTACACCGATAAACTCATCTTT. Its amino acids are CACDTAWDPYTDKLIF.